The rows below give T cell receptor beta chains drawn from one sample of a study of T cells in Graves' hyperthyroidism and ophthalmopathy. TCRdb re-called the multiplex PCR reads through MiXCR, storing one row per CDR3 protein. The sample has 300,000 to 450,000 distinct CDR3 sequences, 15% to 18% seen once. Sample: blood. Receptors were obtained from a woman under 30 with Graves' hyperthyroidism that later progressed to Graves' ophthalmopathy. CDR3s include the opening cysteine and the closing phenylalanine or tryptophan. A D gene is named only where the DNA matches it firmly. Clone size is not always given. Where it is, it says once, few, many or a class for expanded clones.

V gene	clone size	J gene	D gene	CDR3 protein	CDR3 DNA
TRBV20-1	many	TRBJ2-1	TRBD2	CSARGLAGFRNEQFF	TGCAGTGCTAGGGGACTAGCGGGATTTAGGAATGAGCAGTTCTTC
TRBV3-1	few	TRBJ1-2	-	CASSGSGNYGYTF	TGTGCCAGCAGCGGGTCAGGGAACTATGGCTACACCTTC
TRBV28	many	TRBJ1-2	-	CASSLMYRTAYGYTF	TGTGCCAGCAGTTTAATGTACCGTACAGCATATGGCTACACCTTC
TRBV10-3	many	TRBJ2-3	TRBD2	CAIRPGLAGEETDTQYF	TGTGCCATCAGACCGGGACTAGCGGGAGAGGAGACAGATACGCAGTATTTT
TRBV29-1	-	TRBJ2-7	TRBD2	CSVEVDTSGSSYEQYF	TGCAGCGTTGAAGTTGATACTAGCGGGAGCTCCTACGAGCAGTACTTC
TRBV10-3	-	TRBJ2-7	TRBD2	CAISGTSGVYEQYF	TGTGCCATCAGTGGGACTAGCGGGGTCTACGAGCAGTACTTC
TRBV20-1	-	TRBJ2-5	-	CSATTPTGLWEYF	TGCAGTGCCACTACCCCTACAGGGCTCTGGGAGTACTTC
TRBV11-2	many	TRBJ2-3	-	CASSFRGRGQNTDTQYF	TGTGCCAGCAGCTTCCGGGGCCGGGGTCAGAACACAGATACGCAGTATTTT
TRBV18	few	TRBJ2-7	-	CASSTGQGGGYEQYF	TGTGCCAGCTCAACAGGACAGGGCGGGGGGTACGAGCAGTACTTC
TRBV5-4	-	TRBJ2-1	TRBD2	CASSSPGTSGNEQFF	TGTGCCAGCAGCTCGCCCGGGACTAGCGGAAATGAGCAGTTCTTC
TRBV5-6	many	TRBJ2-7	-	CASSLYPTAYEQYF	TGTGCCAGCAGCTTGTACCCGACAGCCTACGAGCAGTACTTC
TRBV20-1	many	TRBJ2-7	TRBD2	CSARDWFSGSSYEQYF	TGCAGTGCTAGAGATTGGTTTAGCGGGAGCTCCTACGAGCAGTACTTC
TRBV19	-	TRBJ1-1	TRBD1	CASRTDRVMNTEAFF	TGTGCCAGTAGGACCGACAGGGTAATGAACACTGAAGCTTTCTTT
TRBV5-8	-	TRBJ2-7	-	CASSKDTASYEQYF	TGTGCCAGCAGCAAGGACACGGCCTCCTACGAGCAGTACTTC
TRBV28	few	TRBJ2-7	-	CASGLRDTSYEQYF	TGTGCCAGCGGCCTCCGGGACACCTCCTACGAGCAGTACTTC
TRBV9	many	TRBJ2-7	-	CASSASGQGSEQYF	TGTGCCAGCAGCGCATCGGGACAAGGCTCCGAGCAGTACTTC
TRBV27	-	TRBJ2-7	-	CASSLEAEAYEQYF	TGTGCCAGCAGTTTAGAAGCGGAGGCCTACGAGCAGTACTTC
TRBV27	many	TRBJ1-2	-	CASREGNGYTF	TGTGCCAGCAGGGAGGGGAACGGCTACACCTTC
TRBV9	many	TRBJ2-1	TRBD2	CASSLGSSGSDEQFF	TGTGCCAGCAGCCTCGGCTCTAGCGGGAGTGATGAGCAGTTCTTC
TRBV7-9	-	TRBJ1-1	-	CASSFAGAGTEAFF	TGTGCCAGCAGCTTTGCGGGCGCGGGGACTGAAGCTTTCTTT
TRBV29-1	many	TRBJ1-1	TRBD1	CSVDTGRTGSLSEAFF	TGCAGCGTTGATACCGGAAGGACAGGGAGCTTATCTGAAGCTTTCTTT
TRBV7-9	many	TRBJ2-3	-	CASSSVAGATDTQYF	TGTGCCAGCAGCTCGGTAGCCGGAGCGACAGATACGCAGTATTTT
TRBV24-1	many	TRBJ2-3	TRBD2	CATSERDYTLGGNTQYF	TGTGCCACCAGTGAACGGGACTATACATTAGGAGGGAATACGCAGTATTTT
TRBV28	many	TRBJ2-7	-	CASSLPLISGEQYF	TGTGCCAGCAGTTTGCCCCTGATCTCGGGAGAGCAGTACTTC
TRBV4-2	few	TRBJ2-5	TRBD1	CASSQDGTGAQETQYF	TGTGCCAGCAGCCAAGACGGGACAGGGGCGCAAGAGACCCAGTACTTC
TRBV12-3/TRBV12-4	few	TRBJ1-1	-	CASSFRERNTEAFF	TGTGCCAGCAGTTTTAGGGAGAGGAACACTGAAGCTTTCTTT